This TCR beta chain was captured in a study of CD8 T cells in Susac syndrome. Negative isolation was applied to CD8+ and CD4+ T cells, and FACS enrichment was applied to TEMRA cells. The CDR3 loop spans 15 amino acids. V lost 1 base and J 2 bases, leaving 8 bases between the germline ends. The germline gives CDR1 MNHNS, CDR2 SASEGT. Random hexamers were used to reverse transcribe an amount of roughly 0.5 to 1 ug RNA. The immunoSEQ assay covered 54 Vbeta and 13 Jbeta segments for CDR3. One entry per CDR3 protein results from TCRdb running MiXCR on the immunoSEQ multiplex PCR reads. The table records 130,000 or so distinct CDR3 sequences, roughly 94% of them present only once.

The V call is TRBV6-1, the J call TRBJ1-4; perhaps TRBD1 as D (6 bases). The sequenced sample consisted of CD8+ T cells from PBMCs. This sequence was found in a human donor with Susac syndrome. The CDR3 sequence is CASSEVGGTNEKLFF. For the CDR3, the DNA is TGTGCCAGCAGTGAAGTGGGGGGCACTAATGAAAAACTGTTTTTT.